This is a list of T cell receptor beta chains from one sample in a study of Ad26.COV2.S vaccination and SARS-CoV-2 variants. Repertoires were generated with immunoSEQ multiplex PCR, while TCRdb's copy carries only in-frame clones and drops some. The sample has 440,000 or so clones, approximately 90% seen once. This specimen consisted of peripheral blood, obtained in a trial of Ad26.COV2.S vaccine versus placebo. The origin of the receptors is a person between 18 and 59 years old who received the Ad26.COV2.S COVID-19 vaccine or a placebo. CDR3s include the opening cysteine and the closing phenylalanine or tryptophan. Each record gives: V gene, J gene, clone size, D gene, CDR3 protein, CDR3 DNA. The D gene is left open where the match is weak. Only some rows state a clone size, as once, few, many or a class for expanded clones.

TRBV7-7	TRBJ2-3	.	TRBD2	CASSFGGGYTDTQYF	TGTGCTAGCAGCTTTGGCGGGGGGTACACAGATACGCAGTATTTT
TRBV7-2	TRBJ1-3	.	.	CASSLAGSSGNTIYF	TGTGCCAGCAGCTTAGCGGGCAGCTCTGGAAACACCATATATTTT
TRBV5-1	TRBJ2-5	.	.	CASSSTGHLQETQYF	TGCGCCAGCAGCTCGACCGGACACCTCCAAGAGACCCAGTACTTC
TRBV9	TRBJ2-6	.	.	CASNWAEGSGGANVLTF	TGTGCCAGCAATTGGGCCGAAGGCTCGGGTGGGGCCAACGTCCTGACTTTC
TRBV5-6	TRBJ2-7	.	.	CASSLASGPLSLEQYF	TGTGCCAGCAGCTTGGCCTCCGGGCCGCTGTCGCTCGAGCAGTACTTC
TRBV30	TRBJ2-2	.	.	CAWSVLGANTAGELFF	TGTGCCTGGAGTGTCCTCGGGGCAAATACGGCCGGGGAGCTGTTTTTT
TRBV19	TRBJ1-1	.	.	CAAILGNTEAFF	TGTGCCGCTATTTTGGGGAACACTGAAGCTTTCTTT
TRBV24-1	TRBJ2-2	.	TRBD2	CATSDSTSGGPTGELFF	TGTGCCACCAGTGATTCTACTAGCGGGGGACCAACCGGGGAGCTGTTTTTT
TRBV7-9	TRBJ2-7	.	.	CASSLERQTSYEQYF	TGTGCCAGCAGCTTAGAACGGCAGACATCCTACGAGCAGTACTTC
TRBV5-5	TRBJ2-7	.	TRBD1	CASSRTGDEQYF	TGTGCCAGCAGCCGGACAGGGGACGAGCAGTACTTC
TRBV28	TRBJ1-5	.	.	CASSSRDVGNQPQHF	TGTGCCAGCAGTTCCAGGGACGTGGGCAATCAGCCCCAGCATTTT
TRBV5-4	TRBJ1-1	.	TRBD1	CASSPAGQVDNTEAFF	TGTGCCAGCAGCCCAGCGGGACAGGTAGATAACACTGAAGCTTTCTTT
TRBV20-1	TRBJ2-5	.	.	CSAREGQTQYF	TGCAGTGCTAGAGAGGGGCAGACCCAGTACTTC
TRBV5-5	TRBJ2-1	once	TRBD2	CASSIWTSKFNEQFF	TGTGCCAGCAGCATCTGGACTAGTAAATTTAATGAGCAGTTCTTC
TRBV24-1	TRBJ1-4	.	.	CATRVWQGPEKLFF	TGTGCCACCAGGGTTTGGCAGGGGCCCGAAAAACTGTTTTTT
TRBV19	TRBJ1-5	.	.	CASKEALYQPQHF	TGTGCCAGTAAGGAAGCGCTGTATCAGCCCCAGCATTTT